A selection of T cell receptor beta chains follows, all from one sample in a study of T cell repertoires in ileal Crohn's disease. Libraries were prepared by immunoSEQ multiplex PCR; TCRdb keeps only in-frame clonotypes and omits some of them. The repertoire has about 14,000 clones, about 85% of them found once; the top ten carry approximately 6.4%. The source material was ileal tissue. Every receptor here comes from an adult with Crohn's disease. Each CDR3 is given without its conserved first and last residue.

j_call v_call cdr3_aa
TRBJ2-7 TRBV2 ATGGVAEQY
TRBJ2-7 TRBV7-2 ASSLGGQFYEQY
TRBJ2-7 TRBV5-1 ASSFPSSYEQY
TRBJ1-5 TRBV19 ASSTRDRGTQPQH
TRBJ1-1 TRBV7-2 ASSLERRRNTEAF
TRBJ1-1 TRBV30 AWDRDSEAF
TRBJ2-7 TRBV4-3 ASSQEGAGETYEQY
TRBJ1-3 TRBV5-1 ASTSLTTTGILLHTIY
TRBJ1-2 TRBV5-5 ASSWDRAGGYT
TRBJ2-4 TRBV19 ASSGTGGQAKNIQY
TRBJ1-1 TRBV28 ASSFLDRAAF
TRBJ1-2 TRBV7-2 ASSPRVGYGYT
TRBJ2-3 TRBV5-1 ASSSGPIGGADTQY
TRBJ2-5 TRBV7-6 ASSLVRVQGQETQY
TRBJ2-1 TRBV5-1 ATRLASSTEQF
TRBJ1-2 TRBV21-1 ASSKDGAQGQGDYGYT
TRBJ2-3 TRBV27 ASSPGQIITDTQY
TRBJ2-5 TRBV28 ASSLDGSRETQY
TRBJ1-6 TRBV30 AWSPGANYNSPLH
TRBJ2-1 TRBV7-2 ASSPPGLQGNEQF
TRBJ2-6 TRBV7-3 ASSLAGGGGANVLT
TRBJ1-4 TRBV19 ASTPDSFRNEKLF
TRBJ1-3 TRBV5-4 ASSLQGADGNTIY
TRBJ2-2 TRBV11-2 ASSPQGLDTGELF
TRBJ1-5 TRBV9 ASSALQRSNQPQH
TRBJ1-5 TRBV6-6 ASSYVTGFQPQH
TRBJ2-1 TRBV28 ASRATSSYNEQF
TRBJ1-5 TRBV6-1 ASSEGQGRQPQH
TRBJ2-7 TRBV6-1 ASSERTAWEQY
TRBJ2-1 TRBV14 ASSRGVVGEQF
TRBJ1-1 TRBV4-1 ATSRGGTEAF
TRBJ1-5 TRBV5-5 ASSLGVRGIDQPQH
TRBJ1-3 TRBV29-1 SVAGQGISRNTIY
TRBJ2-5 TRBV7-6 ASSLGTGPQETQY
TRBJ2-3 TRBV9 ASSVESTDTDTQY
TRBJ1-1 TRBV29-1 SVHGQGQLFTEAF
TRBJ1-5 TRBV4-1 ASSQVGVGNQPQH
TRBJ2-2 TRBV7-9 ASSLSGLALTGELF
TRBJ1-2 TRBV5-6 ASSRQFDYGYT
TRBJ1-3 TRBV5-4 ASSLAGGLDTIY
TRBJ1-1 TRBV7-2 ASSLEAGPTEAF
TRBJ2-1 TRBV5-1 ASSPGTGNEQF
TRBJ1-2 TRBV18 ASSPSGASRSTSMGYT
TRBJ2-7 TRBV7-8 ASSLMLAFAYEQY
TRBJ1-1 TRBV28 ASRRRANTEAF
TRBJ1-5 TRBV2 ASSPMGGRSNQPQH
TRBJ2-3 TRBV29-1 SVGGEGPGTQY
TRBJ2-5 TRBV5-1 ASSLQVEETQY
TRBJ1-1 TRBV19 ASSPRADGTEAF
TRBJ1-4 TRBV19 ASSIQGFGEKLF
TRBJ2-6 TRBV4-3 ASSRSVGTGYSGANVLT
TRBJ1-5 TRBV30 ACTPGGESNQPQH